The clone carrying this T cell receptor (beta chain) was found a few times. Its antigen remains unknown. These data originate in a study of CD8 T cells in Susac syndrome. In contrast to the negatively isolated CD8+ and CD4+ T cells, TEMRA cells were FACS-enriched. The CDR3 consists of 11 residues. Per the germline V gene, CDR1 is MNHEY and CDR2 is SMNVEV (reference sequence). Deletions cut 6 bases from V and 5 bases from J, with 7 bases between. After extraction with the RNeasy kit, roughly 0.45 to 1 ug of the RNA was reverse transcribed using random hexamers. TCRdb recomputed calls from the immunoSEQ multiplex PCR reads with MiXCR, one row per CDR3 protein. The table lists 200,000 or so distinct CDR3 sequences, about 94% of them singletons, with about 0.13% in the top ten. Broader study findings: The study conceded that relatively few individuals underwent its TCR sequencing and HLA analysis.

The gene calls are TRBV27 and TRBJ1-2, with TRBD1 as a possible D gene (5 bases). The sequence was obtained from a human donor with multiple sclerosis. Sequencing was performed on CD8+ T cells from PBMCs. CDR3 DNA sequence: TGTGCCAGCAGCGCAGGGTATGGCTACACCTTC. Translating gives CASSAGYGYTF.